Presented here are 3 T cell receptor beta chains from one specimen sequenced in a study of blood T cells in healthy people across ages. Primed by a sample-barcoded 5' primer and a J-beta primer mix, a second PCR proceeded for about 6 to 11 cycles. TCRdb re-derived calls from the 5' RACE reads in MiXCR, one entry per CDR3 protein. The sample holds 1.5 million to 2 million distinct CDR3 sequences; about 30% are singletons and the top ten take approximately 7.7%. The sample taken for sequencing was blood. The origin of the receptors is a woman aged 25-40 years in good health.

The table lists this clonotype with a few counts. The chain combines TRBV5-1 with TRBJ2-5, with D possibly called TRBD1 or TRBD2 (5 bases each). This CDR3 region has 16 residues. V was cut by 4 bases and J by 2 bases, with 18 bases left in between. Germline lookup yields CDR1 SGHRS and CDR2 YFSETQ. The CDR3 sequence is CASSVGTVVTQETQYF. The CDR3, as DNA: TGCGCCAGCAGCGTCGGGACCGTCGTTACGCAAGAGACCCAGTACTTC.

This clonotype has a count of ten or more. V and J are TRBV12-3 or TRBV12-4 and TRBJ2-5; D remains ambiguous. The J call is doubtful: the DNA matches TRBJ2-7 better. This CDR3 is built from 13 residues. The CDR3 DNA reads as TGTGCCAGCAGTTTACCAACCTTGGGCGAGCAGTACTTC. Translation: CASSLPTLGEQYF.

This chain uses TRBV27 with TRBJ2-1; TRBD2 matches at 7 bases. V dropped 9 bases and J dropped 4; count of bases not matched to a gene: 3. This CDR3 contains 12 residues. From germline, CDR1 is MNHEY and CDR2 SMNVEV (reference sequence). The CDR3 nucleotides are TGTGCCAGGGGGAGGGGTTACAATGAGCAGTTCTTC. This sequence encodes CARGRGYNEQFF.